The present T cell receptor beta chain was sequenced within a study of T cell repertoires in cytomegalovirus infection. As for the study in general: Selection of CMV epitopes for the study included recently identified HLA-C-restricted and well-studied HLA-B-restricted ones. The public TCR beta signatures pointed to both CMV infection and matching HLA type.

General observations from the study: Dominating the ex vivo response were TCR beta clonotypes that were CMV-specific and HLA-C-restricted. Public TCR beta family frequency separated CMV-and-HLA carriers, including in an independent cohort.

CDR3 length: 13 amino acids. TCRdb re-derived calls from the reads in MiXCR, one entry per CDR3 protein. Of about a million distinct CDR3 sequences detected, roughly 30% appear once; the ten largest clones hold roughly 13%. As regards this clonotype: Its antigen is still unknown. Sequence at one end of the junction differs from germline and may be a read error.

The chain uses TRBV5-3 and TRBJ2-2; D gene unclear. TRBV5-3 belongs to the ORF category, with a function that is uncertain. Sequencing was performed on cultured CD8+ T cells from PBMCs, taken from culture after CMV antigen stimulation. The sequence was obtained from a human donor in good health (CMV status not recorded). Some clones in this sample may be carry-over from other donors' samples. The DNA of the CDR3 is TGTGCCAGCAGCTTGTCCGACACCGGGGAGCTGTTTTTT. Protein product: CASSLSDTGELFF.